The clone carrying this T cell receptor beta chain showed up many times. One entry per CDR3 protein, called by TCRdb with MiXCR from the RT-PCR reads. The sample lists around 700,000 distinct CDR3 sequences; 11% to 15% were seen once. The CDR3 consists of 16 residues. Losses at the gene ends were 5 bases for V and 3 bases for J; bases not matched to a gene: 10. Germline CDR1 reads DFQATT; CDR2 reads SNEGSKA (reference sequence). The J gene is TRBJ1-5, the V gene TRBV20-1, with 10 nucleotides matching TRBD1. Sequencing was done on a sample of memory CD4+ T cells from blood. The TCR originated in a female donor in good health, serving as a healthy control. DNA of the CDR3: TGCAGTGCTGAAGTTTCCGGGACAGGGGTCAATCAGCCCCAGCATTTT. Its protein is CSAEVSGTGVNQPQHF.